The 4 T cell receptor beta chains given below trace back to one sample, sequenced in a study of cytomegalovirus exposure and HLA in healthy donors. The PCR employed 60 Vbeta primers together with 13 Jbeta primers. The method was immunoSEQ multiplex PCR; TCRdb's version includes in-frame clones alone and lacks a portion of them. The sample table includes approximately 70,000 clones. Input material: PBMCs. These receptors originate from a woman aged 40-49 years in good health and CMV-seropositive.

CDR3 sequence: CASRPGNTEAFF. CDR3 sequence (DNA): TGTGCCAGCAGACCAGGGAACACTGAAGCTTTCTTT. The rearrangement joins TRBV6-5 to TRBJ1-1; D is unresolved. The germline CDR1 and CDR2 sequences are MNHEY and SVGAGI. This CDR3 spans 12 amino acids. Trimming took off 6 bases at V and 1 base at J, with 6 bases between the two ends.

The V gene is TRBV2, the J gene TRBJ1-2; 10 bases match TRBD1. The V gene end was trimmed by 6 bases and the J gene end by 4 bases; junction bases not matched to a gene: 5. The CDR3 has 14 residues. The V gene's germline CDR1 is SNHLY and CDR2 FYNNEI. CDR3 in DNA: TGTGCCAGCAGCCCGACAGGGGGCGGCTATGGCTACACCTTC. Protein: CASSPTGGGYGYTF.

The V and J genes are TRBV5-1 and TRBJ2-1; 9 positions agree with TRBD2. J lost 4 bases, V lost 4 bases, and 3 bases had no gene match. The germline gives CDR1 SGHRS, CDR2 YFSETQ. CDR3 length: 14 amino acids. CDR3 sequence: CASSPSGIYNEQFF. The CDR3 DNA is TGCGCCAGCAGCCCTAGCGGGATATACAATGAGCAGTTCTTC.

J is TRBJ1-1 and V is TRBV30; D gene ambiguous. Per germline, CDR1 GTSNPN and CDR2 SVGIG (reference sequence). This CDR3 is 15 amino acids long. In DNA form, the CDR3 reads TGTCACCCAAGTCCCAGTGGGCAGAGGAACACTGAAGCTTTCTTT. The encoded protein is CHPSPSGQRNTEAFF.